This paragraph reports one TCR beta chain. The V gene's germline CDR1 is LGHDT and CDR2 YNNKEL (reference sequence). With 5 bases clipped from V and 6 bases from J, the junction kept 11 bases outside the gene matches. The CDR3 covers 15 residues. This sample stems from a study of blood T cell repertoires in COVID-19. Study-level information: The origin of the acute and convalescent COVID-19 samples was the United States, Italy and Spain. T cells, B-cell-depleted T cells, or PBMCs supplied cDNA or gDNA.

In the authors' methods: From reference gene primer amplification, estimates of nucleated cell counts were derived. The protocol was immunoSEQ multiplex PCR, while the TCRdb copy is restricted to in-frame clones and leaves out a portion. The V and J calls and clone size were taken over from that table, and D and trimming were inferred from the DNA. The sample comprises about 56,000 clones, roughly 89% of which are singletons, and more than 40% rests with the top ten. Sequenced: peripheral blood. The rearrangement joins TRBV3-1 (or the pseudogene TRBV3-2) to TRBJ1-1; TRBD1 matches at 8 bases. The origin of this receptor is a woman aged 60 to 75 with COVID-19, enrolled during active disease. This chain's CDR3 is CASSVTGAADAEAFF. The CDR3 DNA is TGTGCCAGCAGCGTGACAGGGGCCGCGGACGCTGAAGCTTTCTTT.